A selection of T cell receptor beta chains follows, all from one sample in a study of T cell responses to AZD1222 COVID-19 vaccine. Sequencing used immunoSEQ multiplex PCR; TCRdb keeps in-frame clones, though not all of them. This table has roughly 83,000 clones, around 88% appearing once. The sample was peripheral blood, taken on day 0 of AZD1222 vaccination. The receptors were sampled from an adult in good health. Both conserved end residues are part of each CDR3. The order of the fields is CDR3 DNA, CDR3 protein, clone size, D gene, J gene, V gene. A D gene is named only where the DNA matches it firmly. Expanded clones are given a class, and other clones once, few, many or no size at all.

TGTGCCAGCTCACCACCGTCTAGCGGCACAGATACGCAGTATTTT | CASSPPSSGTDTQYF | once | . | TRBJ2-3 | TRBV18
TGTGCCAGCAGTGACGGGAGGAGGGCCGACTTC | CASSDGRRADF | once | TRBD2 | TRBJ2-7 | TRBV6-2/TRBV6-3
TGTGCCAGCAGCCTCTTTGAAACCAGCGGGAGCGACACAGATACGCAGTATTTT | CASSLFETSGSDTDTQYF | . | TRBD2 | TRBJ2-3 | TRBV4-2
TGTGCCATCAGTGCCGTAGTTGAGACAGGGCACTACGAGCAGTACTTC | CAISAVVETGHYEQYF | . | TRBD1 | TRBJ2-7 | TRBV10-3
TGTGCCAGCAGCCGCACAGGGGCCAGGGATGGCTACACCTTC | CASSRTGARDGYTF | . | TRBD1 | TRBJ1-2 | TRBV7-3
TGTGCCAGCAGTGTTGGCCTCACTGAAGCTTTCTTT | CASSVGLTEAFF | once | . | TRBJ1-1 | TRBV2
TGTGCCAGCAGCTTATCCGGTGGGAAACTGTTTTTT | CASSLSGGKLFF | . | . | TRBJ1-4 | TRBV13
TGTGCCAGCAGCTTGGGCTTAGAGCAGTACTTC | CASSLGLEQYF | . | . | TRBJ2-7 | TRBV5-6
TGTGCCAGCAGCGCGGGACAGTCCGGGGAGCTGTTTTTT | CASSAGQSGELFF | . | . | TRBJ2-2 | TRBV7-2
TGTGCCAGCAGCCCCCGGGTGGGGTGGGAGACCCAGTACTTC | CASSPRVGWETQYF | . | . | TRBJ2-5 | TRBV7-2
TGCGCCAGCAGCTTGGAGGTTCGACAGCAAAGAGAGCAGTTCTTC | CASSLEVRQQREQFF | once | . | TRBJ2-1 | TRBV5-1
TGTGCCAGTAAGGGGCCTTTGGGGGGCAATCAGCCCCAGCATTTT | CASKGPLGGNQPQHF | . | . | TRBJ1-5 | TRBV19
TGTGCCAGTAGTATTGGGATGGGAAATCAGCCCCAGCATTTT | CASSIGMGNQPQHF | few | . | TRBJ1-5 | TRBV19
TGTGCCAGCAGCTTAGGCTGGGACAGGGGAAGCAATCAGCCCCAGCATTTT | CASSLGWDRGSNQPQHF | . | TRBD1 | TRBJ1-5 | TRBV7-2
TGTGCCAGCAGCTTAAATCCAGCGGGATTGACAGATACGCAGTATTTT | CASSLNPAGLTDTQYF | . | TRBD2 | TRBJ2-3 | TRBV7-3
TGTGCCAGCAGTTACGCTGGCGGGGACGGGAATGAACAGTTCTTC | CASSYAGGDGNEQFF | . | . | TRBJ2-1 | TRBV6-5
TGTGCCAGCAGCAACCACCCCGGAGGCAACAATGAGCAGTTCTTC | CASSNHPGGNNEQFF | . | . | TRBJ2-1 | TRBV27
TGCGCCAGCAGCCAAGCCGGACAGGGTAATGAAAAACTGTTTTTT | CASSQAGQGNEKLFF | . | TRBD1 | TRBJ1-4 | TRBV4-1
TGTGCCAGCAGCTTCTTGCGGACTAGGAGCTCCTACGAGCAGTACTTC | CASSFLRTRSSYEQYF | once | TRBD2 | TRBJ2-7 | TRBV7-2
TGTGCCAGCTGGGTGACGGGATACAATGAGCAGTTCTTC | CASWVTGYNEQFF | . | . | TRBJ2-1 | TRBV2
TGCGCCAGCAGCTTGGCCATCCGGGCAGGGGGCCGTGAGACCCAGTACTTC | CASSLAIRAGGRETQYF | . | TRBD1 | TRBJ2-5 | TRBV5-1
TGTGCCACTACGGGGGGCAGGGGAGATATACAGACCCAGTACTTC | CATTGGRGDIQTQYF | . | . | TRBJ2-5 | TRBV5-4
TGTGCCAGCAGTCCGGGGACAAAACGACCGCATTTT | CASSPGTKRPHF | few | . | TRBJ1-5 | TRBV28
TGTGCCAGCAGCCAAGATGTGGGTAATGAAAAACTGTTTTTT | CASSQDVGNEKLFF | . | . | TRBJ1-4 | TRBV3-1/TRBV3-2
TGTGCCAGCAGCTCACGGACAGGGGGTTGGGCTTTCTTT | CASSSRTGGWAFF | . | TRBD1 | TRBJ1-1 | TRBV7-8
TGTGCCAGCTCACCCCTTGAAGCGGGGGGGTACAATGAGCAGTTCTTC | CASSPLEAGGYNEQFF | . | TRBD2 | TRBJ2-1 | TRBV18
TGTGCCATCAGTGAGGGGAGCGGGAGCAATCAGCCCCAGCATTTT | CAISEGSGSNQPQHF | . | . | TRBJ1-5 | TRBV10-3
TGTGCCAGCAGCTTGATTGACACCGGGGAGCTGTTTTTT | CASSLIDTGELFF | . | . | TRBJ2-2 | TRBV5-5
TGTGCCAGCACGACCGGGGTAGTTAATGAAAAACTGTTTTTT | CASTTGVVNEKLFF | . | . | TRBJ1-4 | TRBV2
TGTGCCAGTAGTCCCTGGTCGAACTACGAGCAGTACTTC | CASSPWSNYEQYF | . | . | TRBJ2-7 | TRBV19
TGTGCCATCAGCGAGGGGACAGGGGAATCTATGGGCTACACCTTC | CAISEGTGESMGYTF | . | TRBD1 | TRBJ1-2 | TRBV10-3